Following are 8 T cell receptor beta chains from one sample sequenced in a study of T cells after yellow fever vaccination. TCRdb called the 5' RACE reads again in MiXCR, with one record for every CDR3 protein. Of hundreds of thousands of distinct CDR3 sequences listed, approximately 19% are singletons. This specimen consisted of PBMCs, obtained before the yellow fever booster vaccination. The source is a man between 18 and 35 years old who received the YFV17D yellow fever vaccine.

V usage is TRBV11-1 and J usage is TRBJ2-7, with 8 bases identical to TRBD1. Trimming cost V 5 bases and J 3 bases; bases outside gene matches: 12. This CDR3 spans 16 amino acids. Germline V CDR1 and CDR2: SGHAT, FQDESV (reference sequence). CDR3 in amino acids: CASSPVRQGINYEQYV. The DNA of the CDR3 is TGTGCCAGCAGCCCCGTCCGACAGGGGATAAACTACGAGCAGTACGTC.

The rearrangement joins TRBV11-2 to TRBJ2-1; 8 nucleotides agree with TRBD1. With V trimmed by 7 bases and J by 5 bases, 4 bases remained unmatched. Germline V gives CDR1 SGHAT, CDR2 FQNNGV. CDR3 size: 13 residues. The CDR3 region has the DNA TGTGCCAGCACCCTGACAGGGGACAATGAGCAGTTCTTC. Translation gives CASTLTGDNEQFF.

This rearrangement joins TRBV2 to TRBJ2-3, with 7 bases lining up with TRBD2. The germline CDR1 and CDR2 sequences are SNHLY and FYNNEI. J lost 6 bases, V lost 5 bases, and 5 bases had no gene match. The CDR3 covers 13 residues. The CDR3 loop is CASSPTSRDTQYF. The CDR3 DNA is TGTGCCAGCAGTCCGACTAGCAGGGATACGCAGTATTTT.

This clonotype has at least ten counts. The V call is TRBV12-3 or TRBV12-4, the J call TRBJ2-7; perhaps D is TRBD1 or TRBD2 (5 bases each). Trimming pared 3 bases from V and 6 bases from J, leaving 15 bases between. The CDR3 is 14 residues long. This CDR3 reads CASSFGGRRSEQYF. CDR3 DNA: TGTGCCAGCAGTTTTGGGGGAAGGAGGTCCGAGCAGTACTTC.

This chain links TRBV6-1 with TRBJ1-1, with 11 bases matching TRBD1. The junction had 13 bases not matched to a gene; V was cut back by 6 bases and J by 10 bases. The germline V gene encodes CDR1 MNHNS and CDR2 SASEGT. CDR3 size: 15 residues. CDR3 nucleotides: TGTGCCAGCAGCCGGACAGGGGGCGAGAGGTTGGGAGCTTTCTTT. Translation: CASSRTGGERLGAFF.

This clonotype was seen a handful of times. The chain is built from TRBV12-3 or TRBV12-4 and TRBJ2-7; TRBD1 aligns across 8 bases. V trimming: 6 bases; J trimming: 0 bases; junction bases outside the gene matches: 16. The CDR3 has 18 residues. CDR3 sequence (DNA): TGTGCCAGCAGCCGATCCCGGACAGGGCTCATTAACTCCTACGAGCAGTACTTC. It encodes CASSRSRTGLINSYEQYF.

The CDR3 region has the DNA TGTGCCAGCAGCCCCCCGGCTACTAACCCAGATACGCAGTATTTT. It specifies CASSPPATNPDTQYF. The chain recombines TRBV7-2 with TRBJ2-3, with D uncertain. Trimming removed 5 bases at V and 4 bases at J, with 16 bases between. Germline V gene sequence: CDR1 SGHTA, CDR2 FQGNSA. There are 15 residues in the CDR3.

This clonotype has a handful of counts. The V gene is TRBV5-1, the J gene TRBJ2-3; 15 bases line up with TRBD2. The germline CDR1 and CDR2 sequences are SGHRS and YFSETQ. The CDR3 runs to 16 residues. Trimming removed 3 bases from V and 3 bases from J; junction bases left unmatched: 2. The CDR3 DNA is TGCGCCAGCAGCTCGGGGACTAGCGGGGGGACAGATACGCAGTATTTT. It specifies CASSSGTSGGTDTQYF.